This T cell receptor (beta chain) was found in a study of Graves' ophthalmopathy and Graves' hyperthyroidism. The sequenced template was RNA, covering the TCR beta CDR3 region. RT-PCR with HTBI primers came first, then second-round multiplex PCR. TCRdb reanalysed the multiplex PCR reads using MiXCR and keeps one entry per CDR3 protein. Among a few hundred thousand distinct CDR3 sequences listed, under 45% were seen once. The CDR3 covers 15 residues. CDR1 and CDR2 from the germline V gene are SGHRS and YFSETQ. V lost 2 bases, J lost 7 bases, and 19 bases lay in between. Sequences were obtained from peripheral blood or thyroid tissue (not recorded which). This TCR was sampled from an adult man with Graves' hyperthyroidism. The V and J genes are TRBV5-1 and TRBJ2-7; weak D call: TRBD1 (6 bases). CDR3 sequence (DNA): TGCGCCAGCAGCTTTAGCTCAGGGGTCACCGGGGAGCAGTACTTC. Translated, it gives CASSFSSGVTGEQYF.